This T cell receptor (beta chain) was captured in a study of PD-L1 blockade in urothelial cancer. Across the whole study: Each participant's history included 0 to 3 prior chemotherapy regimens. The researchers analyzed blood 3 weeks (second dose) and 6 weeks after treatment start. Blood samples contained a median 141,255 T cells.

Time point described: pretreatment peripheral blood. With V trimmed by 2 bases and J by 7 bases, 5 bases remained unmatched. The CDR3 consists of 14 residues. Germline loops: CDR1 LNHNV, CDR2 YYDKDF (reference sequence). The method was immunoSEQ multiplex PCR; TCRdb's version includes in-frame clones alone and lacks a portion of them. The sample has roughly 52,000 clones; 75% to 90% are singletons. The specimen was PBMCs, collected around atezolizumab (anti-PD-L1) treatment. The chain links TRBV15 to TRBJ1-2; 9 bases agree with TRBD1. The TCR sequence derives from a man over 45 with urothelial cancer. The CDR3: CATSRPGQGFGYTF. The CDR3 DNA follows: TGTGCCACCAGCAGACCGGGACAGGGATTTGGCTACACCTTC.